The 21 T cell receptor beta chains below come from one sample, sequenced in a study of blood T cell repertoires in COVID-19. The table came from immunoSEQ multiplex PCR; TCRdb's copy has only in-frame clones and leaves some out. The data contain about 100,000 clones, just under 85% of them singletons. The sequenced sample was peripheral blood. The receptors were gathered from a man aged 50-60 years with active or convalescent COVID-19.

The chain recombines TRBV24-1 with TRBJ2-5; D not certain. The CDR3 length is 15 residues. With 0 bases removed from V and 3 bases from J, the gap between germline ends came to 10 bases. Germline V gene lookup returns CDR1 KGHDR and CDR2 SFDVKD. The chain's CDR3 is CATSDLQDLEETQYF. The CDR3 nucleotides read TGTGCCACCAGTGATTTGCAGGATTTGGAAGAGACCCAGTACTTC.

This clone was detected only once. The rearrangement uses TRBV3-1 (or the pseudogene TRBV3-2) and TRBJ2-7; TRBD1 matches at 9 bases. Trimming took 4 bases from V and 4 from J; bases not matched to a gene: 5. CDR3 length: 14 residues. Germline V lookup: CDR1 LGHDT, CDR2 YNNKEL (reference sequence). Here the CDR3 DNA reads TGTGCCAGCAGCCTTTTGGGACAGGGATACGAGCAGTACTTC. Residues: CASSLLGQGYEQYF.

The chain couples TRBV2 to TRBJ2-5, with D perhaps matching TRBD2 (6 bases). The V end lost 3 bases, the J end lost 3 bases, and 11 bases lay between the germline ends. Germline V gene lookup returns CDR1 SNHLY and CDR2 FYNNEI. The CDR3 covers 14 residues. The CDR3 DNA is TGTGCCAGCAGTGAGGTGCGGGGCGAAGAGACCCAGTACTTC. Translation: CASSEVRGEETQYF.

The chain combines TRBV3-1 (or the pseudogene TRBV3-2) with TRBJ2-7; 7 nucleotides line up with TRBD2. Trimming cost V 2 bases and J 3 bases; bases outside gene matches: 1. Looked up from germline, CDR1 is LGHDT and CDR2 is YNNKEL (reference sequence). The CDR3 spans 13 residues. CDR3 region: CASSQSGNYEQYF. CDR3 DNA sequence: TGTGCCAGCAGCCAAAGCGGGAACTACGAGCAGTACTTC.

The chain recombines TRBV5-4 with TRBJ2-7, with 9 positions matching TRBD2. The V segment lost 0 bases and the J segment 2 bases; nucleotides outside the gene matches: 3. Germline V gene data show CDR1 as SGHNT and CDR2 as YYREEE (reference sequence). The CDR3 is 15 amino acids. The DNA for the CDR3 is TGTGCCAGCAGCTTGGGGGGCGGGAGGGCCTACGAGCAGTACTTC. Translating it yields CASSLGGGRAYEQYF.

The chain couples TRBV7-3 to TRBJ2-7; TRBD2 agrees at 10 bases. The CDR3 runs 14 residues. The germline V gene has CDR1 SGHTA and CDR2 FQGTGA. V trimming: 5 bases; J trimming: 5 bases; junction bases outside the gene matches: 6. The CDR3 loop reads CASSPGTSVDEQYF. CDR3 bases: TGTGCCAGCAGCCCCGGGACTAGCGTCGACGAGCAGTACTTC.

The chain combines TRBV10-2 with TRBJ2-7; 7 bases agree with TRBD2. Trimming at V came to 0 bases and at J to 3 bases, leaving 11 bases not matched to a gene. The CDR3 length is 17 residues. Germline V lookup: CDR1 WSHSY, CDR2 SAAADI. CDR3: CASSESRFSPSGYEQYF. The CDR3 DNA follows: TGCGCCAGCAGTGAGTCGAGATTTTCCCCTAGCGGCTACGAGCAGTACTTC.

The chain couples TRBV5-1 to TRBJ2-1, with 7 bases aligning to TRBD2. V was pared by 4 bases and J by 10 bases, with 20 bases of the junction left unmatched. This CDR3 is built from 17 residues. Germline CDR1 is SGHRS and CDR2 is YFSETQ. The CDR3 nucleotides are TGCGCCAGCAGCCGAGAGGGGAGCGGGATCACCTCTCGAGAGCAGTTCTTC. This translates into CASSREGSGITSREQFF.

The CDR3 is CASSEIIRGEQFF. The CDR3 coding sequence is TGTGCCAGCAGTGAGATTATCAGGGGCGAGCAGTTCTTC. This sequence joins TRBV2 and TRBJ2-1; perhaps TRBD1 as D (6 bases). Trimming cost V 3 bases and J 10 bases, with 13 bases left between them. The CDR3 loop spans 13 amino acids. Germline CDR1 SNHLY, CDR2 FYNNEI.

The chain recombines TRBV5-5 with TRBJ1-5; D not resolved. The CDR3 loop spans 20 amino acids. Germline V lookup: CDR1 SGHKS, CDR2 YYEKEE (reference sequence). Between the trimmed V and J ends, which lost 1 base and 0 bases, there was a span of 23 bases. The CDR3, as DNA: TGTGCCAGCAGCTTGTCCCCCAGAACGGCGGCCGCCTATAGCAATCAGCCCCAGCATTTT. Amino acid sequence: CASSLSPRTAAAYSNQPQHF.

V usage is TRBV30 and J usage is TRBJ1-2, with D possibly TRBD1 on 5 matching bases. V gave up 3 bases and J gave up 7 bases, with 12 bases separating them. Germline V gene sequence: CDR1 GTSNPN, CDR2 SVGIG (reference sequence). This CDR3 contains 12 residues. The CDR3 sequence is CAWRLWGVGYTF. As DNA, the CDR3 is TGTGCCTGGAGGCTCTGGGGGGTTGGCTACACCTTC.

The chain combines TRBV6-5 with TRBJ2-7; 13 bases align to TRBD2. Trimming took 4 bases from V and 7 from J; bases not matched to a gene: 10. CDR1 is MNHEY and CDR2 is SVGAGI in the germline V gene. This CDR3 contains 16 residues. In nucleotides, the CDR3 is TGTGCCAGCAGTTCCCACGGGACTAGCGGGACTAGTGAGCAGTACTTC. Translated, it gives CASSSHGTSGTSEQYF.

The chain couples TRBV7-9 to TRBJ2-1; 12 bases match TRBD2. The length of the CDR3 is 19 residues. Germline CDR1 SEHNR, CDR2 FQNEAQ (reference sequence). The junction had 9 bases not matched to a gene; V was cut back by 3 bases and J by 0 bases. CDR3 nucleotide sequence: TGTGCCAGCAGCTTTACCTGGCTAGCGGGGGGGAGCTCCTACAATGAGCAGTTCTTC. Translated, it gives CASSFTWLAGGSSYNEQFF.

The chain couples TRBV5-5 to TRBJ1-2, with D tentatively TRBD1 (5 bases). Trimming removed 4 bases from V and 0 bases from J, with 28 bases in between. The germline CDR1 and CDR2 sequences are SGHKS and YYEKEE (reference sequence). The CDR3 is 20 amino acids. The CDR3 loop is CASSLGLRLPQEGANYGYTF. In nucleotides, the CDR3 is TGTGCCAGCAGCCTGGGCCTGCGCTTACCTCAGGAAGGGGCTAACTATGGCTACACCTTC.

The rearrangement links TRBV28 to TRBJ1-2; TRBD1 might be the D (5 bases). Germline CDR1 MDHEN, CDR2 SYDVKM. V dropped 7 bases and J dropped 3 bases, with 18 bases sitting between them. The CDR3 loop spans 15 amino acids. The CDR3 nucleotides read TGTGCCAGCACTTCCTGGGGGGGTGGCGACTATGGCTACACCTTC. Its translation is CASTSWGGGDYGYTF.

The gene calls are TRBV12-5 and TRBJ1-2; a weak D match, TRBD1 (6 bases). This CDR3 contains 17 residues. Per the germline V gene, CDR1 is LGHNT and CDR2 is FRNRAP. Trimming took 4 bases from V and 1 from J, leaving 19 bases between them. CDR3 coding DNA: TGTGCTAGTGGTTGGGGACAAGAGACTACACATAACTATGGCTACACCTTC. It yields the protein CASGWGQETTHNYGYTF.

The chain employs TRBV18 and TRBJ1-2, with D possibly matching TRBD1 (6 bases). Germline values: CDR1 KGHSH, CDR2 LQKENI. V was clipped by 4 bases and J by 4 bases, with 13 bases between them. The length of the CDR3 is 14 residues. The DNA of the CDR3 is TGTGCCAGCTCACTTGGACAGTTGGGCTATGGCTACACCTTC. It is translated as CASSLGQLGYGYTF. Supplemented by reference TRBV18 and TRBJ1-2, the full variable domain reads NAGVMQNPRHLVRRRGQEARLRCSPMKGHSHVYWYRQLPEEGLKFMVYLQKENIIDESGMPKERFSAEFPKEGPSILRIQQVVRGDSAAYFCASSLGQLGYGYTFGSGTRLTVV.

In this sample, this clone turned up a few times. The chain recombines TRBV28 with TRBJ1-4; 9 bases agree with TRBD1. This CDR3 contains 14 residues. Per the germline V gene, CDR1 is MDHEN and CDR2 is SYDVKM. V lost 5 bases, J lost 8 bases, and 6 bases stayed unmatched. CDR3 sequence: CASSEQGASEKLFF. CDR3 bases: TGTGCCAGCAGTGAACAGGGGGCTTCCGAAAAACTGTTTTTT.

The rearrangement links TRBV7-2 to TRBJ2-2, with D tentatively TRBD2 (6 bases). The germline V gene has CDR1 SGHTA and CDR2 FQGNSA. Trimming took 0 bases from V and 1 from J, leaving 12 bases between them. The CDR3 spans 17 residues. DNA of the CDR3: TGTGCCAGCAGCTTAGCGTTCGGGAGTCTGAACACCGGGGAGCTGTTTTTT. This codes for CASSLAFGSLNTGELFF.

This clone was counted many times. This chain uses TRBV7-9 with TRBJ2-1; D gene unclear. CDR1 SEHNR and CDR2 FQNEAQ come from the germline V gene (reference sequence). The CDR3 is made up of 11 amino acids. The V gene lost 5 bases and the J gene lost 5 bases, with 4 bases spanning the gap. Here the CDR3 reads CASSPDNEQFF. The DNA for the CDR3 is TGTGCCAGCAGCCCGGACAATGAGCAGTTCTTC.

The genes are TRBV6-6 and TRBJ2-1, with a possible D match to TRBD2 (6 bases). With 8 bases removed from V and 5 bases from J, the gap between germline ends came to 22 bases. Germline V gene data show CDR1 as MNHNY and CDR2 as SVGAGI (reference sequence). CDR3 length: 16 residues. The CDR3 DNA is TGTGCCAGCGGCGATTTGCGGGAACCTAAGAACAATGAGCAGTTCTTC. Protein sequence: CASGDLREPKNNEQFF.